Given below is one T cell receptor beta chain in context. Documented treatment: roughly 19 received Ad26.COV2.S at low or high dose, single or two shots; roughly 5 received placebo; per-sample allocation not given. Each sample was drawn 63 days after the first injection (of vaccine or placebo). Boston provided a donor who was an adult aged 18-55 years. The sample comes from a study of Ad26.COV2.S vaccination and SARS-CoV-2 variants. Profiling relied on immunoSEQ multiplex PCR, and the TCRdb table lists in-frame clones only, not all of them. The sample lists some 480,000 clones, 87% occurring once. Deletions cut 2 bases from V and 2 bases from J, with 9 bases between. The CDR3 runs 14 residues. Germline-derived CDR1 and CDR2 are SGHVS and FQNEAQ.

This TCR came from a person aged 18 to 65 who received the Ad26.COV2.S COVID-19 vaccine or a placebo. J is TRBJ1-1 and V is TRBV7-8, with no clear D. Sequenced material: peripheral blood, taken in a trial of Ad26.COV2.S vaccine versus placebo. This CDR3 reads CASSLWTQNTEAFF. The CDR3 DNA follows: TGTGCCAGCAGCTTATGGACGCAAAACACTGAAGCTTTCTTT.